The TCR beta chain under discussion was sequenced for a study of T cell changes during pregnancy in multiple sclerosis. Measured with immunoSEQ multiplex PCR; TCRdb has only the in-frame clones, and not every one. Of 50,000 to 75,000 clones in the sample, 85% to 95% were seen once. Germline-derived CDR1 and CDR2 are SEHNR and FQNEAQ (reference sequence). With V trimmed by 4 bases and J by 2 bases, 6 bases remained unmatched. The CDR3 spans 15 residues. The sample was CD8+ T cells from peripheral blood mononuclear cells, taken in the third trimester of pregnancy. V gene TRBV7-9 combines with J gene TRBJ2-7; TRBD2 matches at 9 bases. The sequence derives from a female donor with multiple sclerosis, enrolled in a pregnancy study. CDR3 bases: TGTGCCAGCAGCTCAGCAGCGGGAGGAACCTACGAGCAGTACTTC. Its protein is CASSSAAGGTYEQYF.